A selection of T cell receptor beta chains follows, all from one sample in a study of blood T cell repertoires in COVID-19. The table came from immunoSEQ multiplex PCR; TCRdb's copy has only in-frame clones and leaves some out. The sample has some 64,000 clones, over 55% seen once. The sequencing input was peripheral blood. All receptors come from a woman between 70 and 85 years old with COVID-19, enrolled during active disease. CDR3s include the opening cysteine and the closing phenylalanine or tryptophan. The D gene is left open where the match is weak. Rows may omit the clone size; those that give it use once, few, many or a size class.

d_gene	v_gene	j_gene	abundance	CDR3aa	CDR3nt
TRBD1	TRBV7-8	TRBJ1-3	-	CASSPWTGTGNTIYF	TGTGCCAGCAGCCCGTGGACAGGGACGGGAAACACCATATATTTT
TRBD2	TRBV5-4	TRBJ2-1	once	CASSDTSGGQNNEQFF	TGTGCCAGCAGCGATACTAGCGGGGGACAAAACAATGAGCAGTTCTTC
TRBD1	TRBV3-1/TRBV3-2	TRBJ1-4	-	CASSQEGSSGTGREKLFF	TGTGCCAGCAGCCAAGAAGGGTCTTCCGGGACAGGGCGTGAAAAACTGTTTTTT
-	TRBV2	TRBJ1-5	few	CASSTGNQPQHF	TGTGCCAGCAGTACAGGGAATCAGCCCCAGCATTTT
TRBD1	TRBV7-3	TRBJ1-2	-	CASSLQGGYGYTF	TGTGCCAGCAGCCTACAGGGGGGTTATGGCTACACCTTC
TRBD2	TRBV7-3	TRBJ2-1	-	CASSLWVASGSYNEQFF	TGTGCCAGCAGCCTATGGGTCGCTAGCGGATCCTACAATGAGCAGTTCTTC
TRBD1	TRBV7-9	TRBJ1-5	few	CAGSGGSNQPQHF	TGTGCCGGCTCAGGGGGAAGCAATCAGCCCCAGCATTTT
TRBD1	TRBV3-1/TRBV3-2	TRBJ2-7	few	CASSRDRGYEQYF	TGTGCCAGCAGCCGAGACAGGGGCTACGAGCAGTACTTC
-	TRBV19	TRBJ1-1	once	CASSIGGFNTEAFF	TGTGCCAGTAGTATAGGAGGGTTCAACACTGAAGCTTTCTTT
TRBD1	TRBV7-9	TRBJ1-2	few	CASSLARDRPRGYTF	TGTGCCAGCAGCTTAGCCCGGGACAGGCCCCGAGGCTACACCTTC
-	TRBV9	TRBJ2-2	-	CASSVVSADGELFF	TGTGCCAGCAGCGTTGTTAGCGCTGACGGGGAGCTGTTTTTT
TRBD2	TRBV11-3	TRBJ2-1	-	CASRSTSGEQFF	TGTGCCAGCAGGTCAACTAGCGGCGAGCAGTTCTTC
TRBD1	TRBV7-2	TRBJ1-3	few	CASSLVGRTGTSGNTIYF	TGTGCCAGCAGCTTAGTGGGGAGGACAGGGACCTCTGGAAACACCATATATTTT
-	TRBV20-1	TRBJ1-3	-	CSASAGIDSGNTIYF	TGCAGTGCTAGTGCTGGTATAGACTCTGGAAACACCATATATTTT
-	TRBV2	TRBJ1-2	-	CASSEARGLGYTF	TGTGCCAGCAGTGAAGCTAGGGGTCTTGGCTACACCTTC
TRBD1	TRBV28	TRBJ1-5	few	CASSPGTGGQPQHF	TGTGCCAGCAGTCCTGGGACAGGCGGACAGCCCCAGCATTTT
-	TRBV24-1	TRBJ2-5	-	CATGQLGRETQYF	TGTGCCACCGGCCAGCTAGGTCGGGAGACCCAGTACTTC
-	TRBV7-9	TRBJ1-1	many	CASSGRTGNTEAFF	TGTGCCAGCAGCGGACGAACAGGGAACACTGAAGCTTTCTTT
-	TRBV27	TRBJ2-3	-	CASRQGLRTQYF	TGTGCCAGCAGGCAAGGATTGCGGACGCAGTATTTT
TRBD2	TRBV2	TRBJ2-2	-	CASSSTWTSGRTLNTGELFF	TGTGCCAGCAGTTCGACTTGGACTAGCGGGAGGACCTTGAACACCGGGGAGCTGTTTTTT
-	TRBV10-3	TRBJ1-2	-	CAISASAGVPEGYTF	TGTGCCATCAGTGCTTCCGCAGGGGTACCGGAGGGCTACACCTTC
TRBD2	TRBV9	TRBJ2-1	-	CASSVGSGIIYNEQFF	TGTGCCAGCAGCGTAGGTAGCGGGATCATCTACAATGAGCAGTTCTTC
TRBD2	TRBV5-6	TRBJ2-1	-	CASSSTRRLAGAVEQFF	TGTGCCAGCAGCTCAACCCGAAGACTAGCGGGAGCTGTTGAGCAGTTCTTC
-	TRBV7-2	TRBJ2-5	-	CASSLGEAETQYF	TGTGCCAGCAGCTTAGGGGAGGCCGAGACCCAGTACTTC
TRBD2	TRBV9	TRBJ2-1	-	CASSPRGLAETYNEQFF	TGTGCCAGCAGCCCTCGAGGACTAGCGGAGACCTACAATGAGCAGTTCTTC
TRBD1	TRBV19	TRBJ2-2	once	CASRTGQNTGELFF	TGTGCCAGTAGGACAGGGCAGAACACCGGGGAGCTGTTTTTT
TRBD2	TRBV2	TRBJ2-2	-	CASSDGLAGKTGELFF	TGTGCCAGCAGTGATGGACTAGCGGGTAAAACCGGGGAGCTGTTTTTT
-	TRBV6-5	TRBJ1-1	many	CASSYQASTEAFF	TGTGCCAGCAGTTACCAGGCCAGCACTGAAGCTTTCTTT
-	TRBV7-2	TRBJ1-6	many	CASSLVTRADSPLHF	TGTGCCAGCAGCTTAGTGACCAGGGCTGATTCACCCCTCCACTTT
TRBD1	TRBV18	TRBJ1-2	-	CASSPQPDRAYGYTF	TGTGCCAGCTCACCTCAACCGGACAGGGCCTATGGCTACACCTTC
TRBD2	TRBV2	TRBJ2-1	once	CASSEYLAGAYKDNEQFF	TGTGCCAGCAGTGAATACCTAGCGGGGGCTTATAAGGACAATGAGCAGTTCTTC
-	TRBV23-1	TRBJ1-6	-	CASSPIEGIPPFRYSPLHF	TGCGCCAGCAGCCCAATCGAGGGAATCCCCCCATTTCGGTATTCACCCCTCCACTTT
TRBD1	TRBV6-2/TRBV6-3	TRBJ2-7	-	CASSYEIGTGFPYEQYF	TGTGCCAGCAGTTACGAGATTGGGACAGGGTTTCCCTACGAGCAGTACTTC
-	TRBV27	TRBJ1-5	few	CASSPGTSSNQPQHF	TGTGCCAGCAGCCCGGGGACATCTAGCAATCAGCCCCAGCATTTT
TRBD2	TRBV5-1	TRBJ2-2	-	CASSLEDSGGSTGELFF	TGCGCCAGCAGCTTGGAAGATAGCGGGGGGTCCACCGGGGAGCTGTTTTTT
TRBD1	TRBV7-9	TRBJ1-3	-	CASSDRPGQGATSGNTIYF	TGTGCCAGCAGCGACCGACCGGGACAGGGGGCGACCTCTGGAAACACCATATATTTT
TRBD1	TRBV19	TRBJ1-2	-	CASTGQGASGYTF	TGTGCCAGTACCGGACAGGGGGCGTCTGGCTACACCTTC
TRBD1	TRBV19	TRBJ1-1	-	CASSIGQGRTEAFF	TGTGCCAGTAGTATAGGACAGGGAAGAACTGAAGCTTTCTTT
-	TRBV7-2	TRBJ2-1	-	CASTVGLISYNEQFF	TGTGCCAGCACCGTTGGACTCATCTCCTACAATGAGCAGTTCTTC
-	TRBV6-5	TRBJ1-4	-	CASRPYGATNEKLFF	TGTGCCAGCAGACCCTACGGGGCAACTAATGAAAAACTGTTTTTT
-	TRBV5-1	TRBJ1-1	-	CASSPVAGGAEAFF	TGCGCCAGCAGCCCAGTGGCGGGGGGCGCAGAAGCTTTCTTT
-	TRBV12-5	TRBJ1-5	-	CASGLGTDYQPQHF	TGTGCTAGTGGTTTGGGGACAGACTATCAGCCCCAGCATTTT
-	TRBV19	TRBJ1-1	-	CASSTWGGQREGAFF	TGTGCCAGTAGTACTTGGGGGGGACAACGGGAGGGAGCTTTCTTT
TRBD2	TRBV5-4	TRBJ2-1	-	CASSLAGAGYNEQFF	TGTGCCAGCAGCCTAGCGGGAGCCGGCTACAATGAGCAGTTCTTC
TRBD1	TRBV3-1/TRBV3-2	TRBJ1-4	-	CASSPGQGSEKLFF	TGTGCCAGCAGCCCGGGACAGGGGAGTGAAAAACTGTTTTTT
TRBD2	TRBV6-2/TRBV6-3	TRBJ2-3	-	CASSLGLAGDRDTQYF	TGTGCCAGCAGTTTGGGACTAGCGGGAGATCGTGATACGCAGTATTTT
-	TRBV13	TRBJ2-7	few	CASSPDSSYEQYF	TGTGCCAGCAGCCCTGACAGTTCCTACGAGCAGTACTTC
-	TRBV6-2/TRBV6-3	TRBJ2-1	-	CASSDEVEQFF	TGTGCCAGCAGCGATGAGGTAGAGCAGTTCTTC
TRBD2	TRBV7-9	TRBJ2-1	-	CASGAGADNEQFF	TGTGCCAGCGGGGCGGGAGCGGACAATGAGCAGTTCTTC